This T cell receptor (beta chain) was sequenced for a study of blood T cell repertoires in COVID-19. Looking at the study overall: T cells, B-cell-depleted T cells, or PBMCs provided the cDNA or gDNA that served as material.

The assay was immunoSEQ multiplex PCR, and TCRdb's table has in-frame clones only and misses some. The sample lists some 200,000 clones, more than 65% seen once, with 1.4% in the top ten. After removal of 3 bases from V and 5 bases from J, the junction contained 4 bases not matched to a gene. The CDR3 has 14 residues. In germline, CDR1 is MNHEY, CDR2 SVGAGI. Sequencing input: peripheral blood. The chain links TRBV6-5 to TRBJ2-3; 8 bases agree with TRBD1. The receptor's source is a woman aged 35 to 49 who had recovered from COVID-19. The CDR3 loop reads CASSYGQGVDTQYF. CDR3 DNA sequence: TGTGCCAGCAGTTATGGACAGGGAGTAGATACGCAGTATTTT.